Described below is a single TCR beta chain sequence and its context. The source of the sample is a study of T cells in severe cutaneous drug reactions. Study-wide context: Patients in acute or recovery stage gave blister fluids/cells and PBMC.

The CDR3 is 12 amino acids. Germline V gene data show CDR1 as DFQATT and CDR2 as SNEGSKA (reference sequence). Libraries were made by iRepertoire multiplex PCR with TCR subtype-specific primers for bulk and single-cell sequencing. From the multiplex PCR reads, TCRdb lists one entry per CDR3 protein and no DNA. The sample's table shows 6,500 to 7,500 distinct CDR3 sequences. Sequenced patients had Stevens-Johnson syndrome or toxic epidermal necrolysis caused by carbamazepine. The sample consisted of cells from a skin blister. The chain recombines TRBV20-1 with TRBJ2-7; TCRdb's D call of TRBD2 is untestable without DNA. This receptor was taken from a human donor with toxic epidermal necrolysis, a severe cutaneous drug reaction. The CDR3: CSPQVAAYEQYF.